A selection of T cell receptor beta chains follows, all from one sample in a study of cytomegalovirus exposure and HLA in healthy donors. Libraries were prepared by immunoSEQ multiplex PCR; TCRdb keeps only in-frame clonotypes and omits some of them. The sample has about 130,000 clones, approximately 89% seen once. The material sequenced was PBMCs. The receptors come from a young woman in good health and CMV-seropositive. Both conserved end residues are part of each CDR3. A D gene is named only where the DNA matches it firmly. Size is stated for part of the rows, as once, few or many counts, or as a class when the clone is expanded.

size: -
D: -
V: TRBV5-1
J: TRBJ2-5
DNA: TGCGCCAGCAGCTTGAACGCGGCCGGCGGTGAGACCCAGTACTTC
CDR3: CASSLNAAGGETQYF

size: -
D: TRBD1
V: TRBV7-9
J: TRBJ2-7
DNA: TGTGCCAGCAGCTGGCAGGGGGCCAGCGAGCAGTACTTC
CDR3: CASSWQGASEQYF

size: -
D: TRBD1
V: TRBV5-6
J: TRBJ2-1
DNA: TGTGCCAGCAGCTTGGGGACAGGCAATGAGCAGTTCTTC
CDR3: CASSLGTGNEQFF

size: -
D: TRBD2
V: TRBV19
J: TRBJ2-7
DNA: TGTGCCAGTAGTAGACTAGCGGGTGCCTACGAGCAGTACTTC
CDR3: CASSRLAGAYEQYF

size: -
D: -
V: TRBV9
J: TRBJ1-2
DNA: TGTGCCAGCAGCGTAGGGCGGGGGCCGAACTATGGCTACACCTTC
CDR3: CASSVGRGPNYGYTF

size: -
D: -
V: TRBV30
J: TRBJ1-6
DNA: TGTGCCTGGAGTAAGGGGGCACCCCTCCACTTT
CDR3: CAWSKGAPLHF

size: -
D: -
V: TRBV28
J: TRBJ1-2
DNA: TGTGCCAGCAGTTTATCGACAGCCAACATCTATGGCTACACCTTC
CDR3: CASSLSTANIYGYTF

size: -
D: -
V: TRBV27
J: TRBJ1-5
DNA: TGTGCCAGCAGTTTCGGAGGACAGCCCCAGCATTTT
CDR3: CASSFGGQPQHF

size: -
D: -
V: TRBV10-1
J: TRBJ1-1
DNA: TGCGCCAGCAGAAGTGGGGGGTTGGGGCGGTTTAGGAACACTGAAGCTTTCTTT
CDR3: CASRSGGLGRFRNTEAFF

size: -
D: TRBD2
V: TRBV5-1
J: TRBJ2-7
DNA: TGCGCCAGCAGCACGGGTCCCGGGACTATGGGGGAGCAGTACTTC
CDR3: CASSTGPGTMGEQYF

size: -
D: TRBD1
V: TRBV19
J: TRBJ1-6
DNA: TGTGCCAGTAGTATTGAGTGGACAGGGTCCTCACCCCTCCACTTT
CDR3: CASSIEWTGSSPLHF

size: -
D: -
V: TRBV30
J: TRBJ2-1
DNA: TGTGCCTGGAGTGCCGACAGTAGCTCCTACAATGAGCAGTTCTTC
CDR3: CAWSADSSSYNEQFF

size: -
D: TRBD2
V: TRBV15
J: TRBJ2-1
DNA: TGTGCCACCAGCGGCGGTGGTAGCGGGGGAACCAATGAGCAGTTCTTC
CDR3: CATSGGGSGGTNEQFF

size: -
D: -
V: TRBV28
J: TRBJ2-1
DNA: TGTGCCAGCAGCCCCATAAGGGGGGGCTACAATGAGCAGTTCTTC
CDR3: CASSPIRGGYNEQFF

size: -
D: -
V: TRBV4-2
J: TRBJ1-2
DNA: TGTGCCAGCAGCCGCGCGGAAGGAGGAAACTATGGCTACACCTTC
CDR3: CASSRAEGGNYGYTF

size: -
D: -
V: TRBV12-5
J: TRBJ1-1
DNA: TGTGCTAGTGGTTCACAGGGTACCAACACTGAAGCTTTCTTT
CDR3: CASGSQGTNTEAFF

size: -
D: -
V: TRBV30
J: TRBJ1-1
DNA: TGTGCCTGGAAGCGGCAAGGAAACACTGAAGCTTTCTTT
CDR3: CAWKRQGNTEAFF

size: -
D: -
V: TRBV28
J: TRBJ2-7
DNA: TGTGCCAGCAGTCAGCCCGGCCCGGCGGGGCAGTACTTC
CDR3: CASSQPGPAGQYF

size: -
D: -
V: TRBV7-2
J: TRBJ1-3
DNA: TGTGCCAGCAGCTTACCTGGGACTAGCACTGGAAACACCATATATTTT
CDR3: CASSLPGTSTGNTIYF

size: few
D: -
V: TRBV2
J: TRBJ1-6
DNA: TGTGCCAGCAGTGGGCAGAGGAATTCACCCCTCCACTTT
CDR3: CASSGQRNSPLHF

size: -
D: -
V: TRBV5-1
J: TRBJ2-5
DNA: TGCGCCAGCAGTCCCCGCCCGGGGTGGGAGACCCAGTACTTC
CDR3: CASSPRPGWETQYF

size: -
D: TRBD1
V: TRBV6-5
J: TRBJ1-4
DNA: TGTGCCAGCAGTCGACAGGGGAGGGGTGAAAAACTGTTTTTT
CDR3: CASSRQGRGEKLFF

size: few
D: -
V: TRBV7-9
J: TRBJ1-4
DNA: TGTGCCAGCAGGATAGAGGGACACGATAATGAAAAACTGTTTTTT
CDR3: CASRIEGHDNEKLFF

size: -
D: TRBD1
V: TRBV7-6
J: TRBJ1-3
DNA: TGTGCCAGCAGCTCCCCGAGACAGGGCGGAAACACCATATATTTT
CDR3: CASSSPRQGGNTIYF

size: few
D: -
V: TRBV18
J: TRBJ1-1
DNA: TGTGCCAGCTCACCACTCAGGGACACTGAAGCTTTCTTT
CDR3: CASSPLRDTEAFF

size: -
D: -
V: TRBV4-1
J: TRBJ1-1
DNA: TGCGCCAGCAGCCAAGATCCCCAGGGGAACACTGAAGCTTTCTTT
CDR3: CASSQDPQGNTEAFF

size: -
D: -
V: TRBV19
J: TRBJ2-7
DNA: TGTGCCAGTAGTACGGGTTTGGCCTCCTACGAGCAGTACTTC
CDR3: CASSTGLASYEQYF

size: -
D: -
V: TRBV6-5
J: TRBJ2-7
DNA: TGTGCCAGCAGTCACGGTCAGGCCTACGAGCAGTACTTC
CDR3: CASSHGQAYEQYF

size: -
D: -
V: TRBV28
J: TRBJ1-5
DNA: TGTGCCAGCAGTTTACCCTCTTCGACAGGCCAGCCCCAGCATTTT
CDR3: CASSLPSSTGQPQHF

size: once
D: -
V: TRBV5-1
J: TRBJ2-3
DNA: TGCGCCAGCAGCTTGGAAGGGGCTGATACGCAGTATTTT
CDR3: CASSLEGADTQYF

size: -
D: TRBD1
V: TRBV9
J: TRBJ1-3
DNA: TGTGCCAGCAGCGTAGGGGGACAGGTCTCTGGAAACACCATATATTTT
CDR3: CASSVGGQVSGNTIYF

size: once
D: TRBD2
V: TRBV18
J: TRBJ2-3
DNA: TGTGCCAGCTCACGGGGAGGGTCAGATACGCAGTATTTT
CDR3: CASSRGGSDTQYF

size: -
D: TRBD1
V: TRBV11-2
J: TRBJ2-5
DNA: TGTGCCAGCAGCGCACTAGACAGGGGGCAAGAGACCCAGTACTTC
CDR3: CASSALDRGQETQYF

size: -
D: TRBD1
V: TRBV6-5
J: TRBJ2-1
DNA: TGTGCCAGCAGTCGACAGGGCAATGAGCAGTTCTTC
CDR3: CASSRQGNEQFF

size: -
D: -
V: TRBV20-1
J: TRBJ1-2
DNA: TGCAGTGCCGGACGGGGATATGGCTACACCTTC
CDR3: CSAGRGYGYTF

size: -
D: TRBD1
V: TRBV4-1
J: TRBJ1-1
DNA: TGCGCCAGCAGCCTCGGTTCATGGGGGGACAGCTCTGAAGCTTTCTTT
CDR3: CASSLGSWGDSSEAFF

size: -
D: -
V: TRBV5-4
J: TRBJ1-4
DNA: TGTGCCAGCAGCTTGGGAGGTGAAAAACTGTTTTTT
CDR3: CASSLGGEKLFF

size: once
D: -
V: TRBV7-9
J: TRBJ2-3
DNA: TGTGCCAGCAGCTTAGTAAAGGGGACAGATACGCAGTATTTT
CDR3: CASSLVKGTDTQYF

size: -
D: -
V: TRBV4-1
J: TRBJ2-7
DNA: TGCGCCAGCAGCGTCGTAAGCGGCGGGGACAGCTCCTACGAGCAGTACTTC
CDR3: CASSVVSGGDSSYEQYF

size: -
D: -
V: TRBV5-1
J: TRBJ2-1
DNA: TGCGCCAGCAGCTTGCCATTCAGCTCCTACAATGAGCAGTTCTTC
CDR3: CASSLPFSSYNEQFF

size: -
D: TRBD1
V: TRBV11-3
J: TRBJ1-2
DNA: TGTGCCAGCAGCTTGGTCAGGGACAGGGTAGTGTTCGTGGGCTATGGCTACACCTTC
CDR3: CASSLVRDRVVFVGYGYTF

size: -
D: -
V: TRBV19
J: TRBJ1-2
DNA: TGTGCCAGTAGTATCGGTCCGGGGGACGGGACGAACTATGGCTACACCTTC
CDR3: CASSIGPGDGTNYGYTF

size: -
D: TRBD1
V: TRBV13
J: TRBJ2-1
DNA: TGTGCCAGCAGCCACCCAGGGGGCGGGAACAATGAGCAGTTCTTC
CDR3: CASSHPGGGNNEQFF

size: once
D: -
V: TRBV11-2
J: TRBJ2-1
DNA: TGTGCCAGCAGCTTATCGGGTGAGCAGTTCTTC
CDR3: CASSLSGEQFF

size: -
D: TRBD1
V: TRBV27
J: TRBJ2-1
DNA: TGTGCCAGCAGTTTTGCAGGGGGAACTTACGGTGAGCAGTTCTTC
CDR3: CASSFAGGTYGEQFF

size: -
D: -
V: TRBV10-3
J: TRBJ2-2
DNA: TGTGCCATCAGTATACAGGGAAAGGGCGGGGAGCTGTTTTTT
CDR3: CAISIQGKGGELFF

size: -
D: TRBD2
V: TRBV10-1
J: TRBJ2-3
DNA: TGCGCCAGCAGTGATGCGGGACTAGCGGGGGGAGATACGCAGTATTTT
CDR3: CASSDAGLAGGDTQYF

size: -
D: TRBD1
V: TRBV29-1
J: TRBJ2-5
DNA: TGCAGCGGCATGGGACAGCTACAAGAGACCCAGTACTTC
CDR3: CSGMGQLQETQYF

size: -
D: -
V: TRBV5-5
J: TRBJ1-5
DNA: TGTGCCAGCAGCCCCCTCCCCCCAGATTATAGCAATCAGCCCCAGCATTTT
CDR3: CASSPLPPDYSNQPQHF

size: -
D: -
V: TRBV15
J: TRBJ1-6
DNA: TGTGCCACCAGCAGAGATGAACAGGGCCCCCTCCACTTT
CDR3: CATSRDEQGPLHF

size: -
D: -
V: TRBV7-8
J: TRBJ2-5
DNA: TGTGCCAGCAGCTTTTTCGCCAGGTCGGAAGAGACCCAGTACTTC
CDR3: CASSFFARSEETQYF

size: once
D: -
V: TRBV5-1
J: TRBJ2-7
DNA: TGCGCCAGCAGCCGGGTCGGGGGACAGTCCTACGAGCAGTACTTC
CDR3: CASSRVGGQSYEQYF